Each of the 18 T cell receptor beta chains below was sequenced from the same sample in a study of T cell repertoires in cytomegalovirus infection. Each CDR3 protein is one row after TCRdb ran MiXCR on the reads. The sample lists more than 200,000 distinct CDR3 sequences; approximately 9% were seen once. Sequences were obtained from PBMCs. These receptor sequences come from a human donor in good health (CMV status not recorded). Some clones in this sample may be carry-over from other donors' samples.

This clonotype occurred many times. CDR3 sequence (DNA): TGTGCCAGTAGACTTGGACAGGGGGCGGTTGGTGGTCAGCCCCAGCATTTT. The encoded protein is CASRLGQGAVGGQPQHF. The V call is TRBV19, the J call TRBJ1-5; TRBD1 matches at 11 bases. V was clipped by 6 bases and J by 6 bases; unmatched bases: 13. The CDR3 spans 17 residues. Germline CDR1 reads LNHDA; CDR2 reads SQIVND (reference sequence).

This clonotype has ten or more counts. The chain couples TRBV7-2 to TRBJ2-4; possibly TRBD1 for D (6 bases). The CDR3 runs 15 residues. Germline V lookup: CDR1 SGHTA, CDR2 FQGNSA. V lost 5 bases, J lost 0 bases, and 11 bases lay in between. The DNA for the CDR3 is TGTGCCAGCAGCCGGGACAACCTAGCCAAAAACATTCAGTACTTC. Amino acid sequence: CASSRDNLAKNIQYF.

This clonotype occurred a few times. The chain joins TRBV18 to TRBJ1-2; D is ambiguous. The CDR3 is 15 amino acids. Trimming removed 0 bases at V and 0 bases at J, with 8 bases between. From germline, CDR1 is KGHSH and CDR2 LQKENI. CDR3: CASSPPSQSNYGYTF. CDR3 DNA sequence: TGTGCCAGCTCACCACCTTCGCAGTCTAACTATGGCTACACCTTC.

At least ten counts were recorded for this clonotype. This chain uses TRBV7-2 with TRBJ2-3; 12 nucleotides match TRBD1. J was trimmed by 4 bases and V by 2 bases; bases with no gene match: 4. The CDR3 covers 16 residues. CDR1 and CDR2 (germline): SGHTA, FQGNSA. The CDR3 DNA sequence: TGTGCCAGCAGCTTATTGGGGACAGGGGGCGCAGATACGCAGTATTTT. This translates into CASSLLGTGGADTQYF. The full variable domain, its missing parts supplied by reference TRBV7-2 and TRBJ2-3, is GAGVSQSPSNKVTEKGKDVELRCDPISGHTALYWYRQSLGQGLEFLIYFQGNSAPDKSGLPSDRFSAERTGGSVSTLTIQRTQQEDSAVYLCASSLLGTGGADTQYFGPGTRLTVL.

The sample holds many counts of this clonotype. The chain uses TRBV9 and TRBJ2-5, with D possibly matching TRBD1 (5 bases). The V end was cut by 0 bases, the J end by 3 bases, with 12 bases between. The CDR3 has 15 residues. The germline V gene encodes CDR1 SGDLS and CDR2 YYNGEE. CDR3 amino acids: CASSVGGPIEETQYF. As DNA, the CDR3 is TGTGCCAGCAGCGTAGGGGGCCCGATCGAAGAGACCCAGTACTTC.

The chain is built from TRBV6-2 or TRBV6-3 and TRBJ2-7; TRBD2 agrees at 9 bases. This CDR3 is built from 15 residues. The germline V gene has CDR1 MNHEY and CDR2 SVGEGT. Losses at the gene ends were 6 bases for V and 3 bases for J; bases not matched to a gene: 9. In nucleotides, the CDR3 is TGTGCCAGCAGCTCGGGACTAGCAATCGGCTACGAGCAGTACTTC. Protein product: CASSSGLAIGYEQYF.

The rearrangement uses TRBV6-2 or TRBV6-3 and TRBJ2-4; the D gene is possibly TRBD2 (6 bases). Per the germline V gene, CDR1 is MNHEY and CDR2 is SVGEGT. CDR3 size: 19 residues. Trimming pared 0 bases from V and 3 bases from J, leaving 21 bases between. The CDR3 sequence is CASSYSILDGGGVKNIQYF. CDR3 DNA: TGTGCCAGCAGTTACTCAATCCTCGACGGCGGAGGGGTCAAAAACATTCAGTACTTC.

The sample holds many counts of this clonotype. The genes are TRBV7-2 and TRBJ2-5; D gene uncertain. Trimming took off 5 bases at V and 2 bases at J, with 9 bases between the two ends. CDR3 length: 13 amino acids. CDR1 SGHTA and CDR2 FQGNSA come from the germline V gene. CDR3 residues: CASSGSPQETQYF. The CDR3 DNA sequence: TGTGCCAGCAGCGGCAGCCCTCAAGAGACCCAGTACTTC.

The chain couples TRBV6-1 to TRBJ1-5; no clear D gene. The V gene's germline CDR1 is MNHNS and CDR2 SASEGT. Trimming cost V 7 bases and J 1 base, with 11 bases left between them. This CDR3 has 14 residues. DNA for the CDR3: TGTGCCAGCACCGAAGCGGGCAGCAATCAGCCCCAGCATTTT. The encoded protein is CASTEAGSNQPQHF.

The rearrangement links TRBV20-1 to TRBJ2-4, with D uncertain. The CDR3 loop spans 12 amino acids. V was pared by 2 bases and J by 4 bases, with 6 bases between. Germline V gene data show CDR1 as DFQATT and CDR2 as SNEGSKA (reference sequence). The CDR3 bases are TGCAGTGCTAGAATACAGAAAAACATTCAGTACTTC. This gives the protein CSARIQKNIQYF.

This clonotype occurred a few times. The chain couples TRBV7-9 to TRBJ2-1; weak D call: TRBD2 (6 bases). The CDR3 runs 13 residues. Per the germline V gene, CDR1 is SEHNR and CDR2 is FQNEAQ (reference sequence). V lost 1 base, J lost 9 bases, and 10 bases lay in between. The CDR3 sequence is CASSLVSGGEQFF. The CDR3, as DNA: TGTGCCAGCAGCTTAGTTTCCGGGGGTGAGCAGTTCTTC.

This clonotype was picked up a small number of times. The rearrangement links TRBV18 to TRBJ2-5; possibly TRBD2 for D (6 bases). V shed 10 bases and J shed 5 bases, with 14 bases lying between them. CDR1 is KGHSH, CDR2 LQKENI, per germline. This CDR3 contains 12 residues. The CDR3 DNA reads TGTGCCACTCGGGGGATTTCGGAGACCCAGTACTTC. Translation gives CATRGISETQYF.

This clonotype was counted many times. This chain links TRBV7-9 with TRBJ2-5; D is unclear. V gave up 1 base and J gave up 7 bases, with 13 bases separating them. Germline V gives CDR1 SEHNR, CDR2 FQNEAQ (reference sequence). This CDR3 contains 14 residues. The CDR3 loop reads CASSLDMPVGTQYF. DNA of the CDR3: TGTGCCAGCAGCTTAGATATGCCTGTGGGGACCCAGTACTTC.

At least ten counts were recorded for this clonotype. The chain employs TRBV7-8 and TRBJ1-1, with D maybe TRBD1 (5 bases). CDR1 is SGHVS, CDR2 FQNEAQ, per germline. V shed 4 bases and J shed 4 bases, with 25 bases lying between them. There are 18 residues in the CDR3. CDR3 bases: TGTGCCAGCAGCTCCAATAGGGGCGCGTCTCAGTGGGGCACTGAAGCTTTCTTT. It translates to CASSSNRGASQWGTEAFF.

This clonotype appeared many times. The CDR3 sequence: CASSSDRANQPQHF. The CDR3 DNA reads TGTGCCAGCAGTTCCGACAGGGCCAATCAGCCCCAGCATTTT. V and J are TRBV7-9 and TRBJ1-5, with 7 bases fitting TRBD1. Germline assignment: CDR1 SEHNR and CDR2 FQNEAQ (reference sequence). This CDR3 is 14 amino acids long. V lost 6 bases and J lost 3; bases outside the gene matches: 5.

This CDR3 is CASSYGDTGELFF. The CDR3 DNA is TGTGCCAGCAGTTATGGGGACACCGGGGAGCTGTTTTTT. The chain recombines TRBV6-5 with TRBJ2-2; D is ambiguous. V dropped 3 bases and J dropped 3 bases, with 5 bases sitting between them. Germline V gene sequence: CDR1 MNHEY, CDR2 SVGAGI. CDR3 length: 13 residues.

This clonotype showed up just a few times. V usage is TRBV30 and J usage is TRBJ2-1, with D perhaps matching TRBD2 (6 bases). CDR1 and CDR2 (germline): GTSNPN, SVGIG (reference sequence). There are 13 residues in the CDR3. The V end lost 2 bases, the J end lost 5 bases, and 10 bases lay between the germline ends. CDR3 protein: CAWSKERDNEQFF. The CDR3 nucleotides read TGTGCCTGGAGTAAAGAGCGGGACAATGAGCAGTTCTTC.

The sample holds many counts of this clonotype. The chain recombines TRBV7-2 with TRBJ1-1; D is unclear. From germline, CDR1 is SGHTA and CDR2 FQGNSA. The CDR3 loop spans 14 amino acids. The V gene lost 2 bases and the J gene lost 0 bases, with 7 bases spanning the gap. The CDR3 loop is CASSLNVLNTEAFF. The CDR3 nucleotides read TGTGCCAGCAGCTTAAACGTGCTGAACACTGAAGCTTTCTTT.